This TCR beta chain appears in the sequencing data of a study of T cells in Graves' hyperthyroidism and ophthalmopathy. CDR1 is SGHRS, CDR2 YFSETQ, per germline. The CDR3 totals 16 residues. Unmatched junction bases numbered 3, after V lost 4 bases and J lost 1 base. Researchers amplified the TCR beta CDR3 regions from RNA transcripts. Initially, a first-round RT-PCR of the TCR CDR3 employed the HTBI primer set. Via MiXCR, TCRdb re-called the multiplex PCR reads, giving one row per CDR3 protein. The sample contains about 270,000 distinct CDR3 sequences, about 20% of which appear only once. The chain employs TRBV5-1 and TRBJ1-4; 11 bases agree with TRBD1. Sequencing was done on a sample of blood. The clonotype originates from a young man with Graves' ophthalmopathy. The CDR3 is CASSGGTGGTNEKLFF. CDR3 coding DNA: TGCGCCAGCAGCGGCGGGACAGGGGGAACTAATGAAAAACTGTTTTTT.